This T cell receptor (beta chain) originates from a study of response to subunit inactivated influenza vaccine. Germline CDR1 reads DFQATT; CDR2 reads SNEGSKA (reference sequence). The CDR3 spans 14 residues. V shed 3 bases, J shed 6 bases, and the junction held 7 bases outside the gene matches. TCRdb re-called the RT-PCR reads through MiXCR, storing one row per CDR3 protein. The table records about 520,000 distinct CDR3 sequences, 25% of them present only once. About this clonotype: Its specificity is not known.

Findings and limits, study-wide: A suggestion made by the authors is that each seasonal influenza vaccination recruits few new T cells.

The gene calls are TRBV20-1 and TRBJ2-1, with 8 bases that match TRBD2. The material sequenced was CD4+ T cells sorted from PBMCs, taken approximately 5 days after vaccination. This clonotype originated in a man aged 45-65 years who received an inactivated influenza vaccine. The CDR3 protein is CSASGGATGNEQFF. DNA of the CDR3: TGCAGTGCTAGCGGGGGGGCAACTGGCAATGAGCAGTTCTTC.